This T cell receptor (beta chain) was sequenced during a study of blood T cell repertoires in COVID-19. Study information: The samples span acute and convalescent COVID-19 from the United States, Italy and Spain.

Profiled with immunoSEQ multiplex PCR; TCRdb holds only in-frame clones, not every one. The sample has approximately 210,000 clones, about nine tenths seen once. This CDR3 region has 16 residues. Trimming took off 0 bases at V and 1 base at J, with 9 bases between the two ends. Germline values: CDR1 MRHNA, CDR2 SNTAGT. The clonotype originates from a man aged 25-45 years in a cohort exposed to, infected with or recovered from COVID-19 (not recorded which). V gene TRBV6-4 combines with J gene TRBJ2-2, with D tentatively TRBD2 (6 bases). Specimen: PBMCs or T cells enriched from blood (not recorded which). The CDR3 here is CASSDSKGLNTGELFF. The DNA of the CDR3 is TGTGCCAGCAGTGACTCGAAGGGACTGAACACCGGGGAGCTGTTTTTT.